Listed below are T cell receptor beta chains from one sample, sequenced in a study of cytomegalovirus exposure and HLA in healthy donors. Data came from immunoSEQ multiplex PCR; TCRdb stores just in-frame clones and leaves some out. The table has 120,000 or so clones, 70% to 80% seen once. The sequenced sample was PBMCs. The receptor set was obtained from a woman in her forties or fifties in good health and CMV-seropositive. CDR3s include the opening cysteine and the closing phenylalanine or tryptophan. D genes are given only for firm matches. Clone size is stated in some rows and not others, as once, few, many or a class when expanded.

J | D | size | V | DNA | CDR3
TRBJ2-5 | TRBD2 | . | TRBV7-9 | TGTGCCAGCAGCACGGGACTAGCGGGGGGGCCGGAGACCCAGTACTTC | CASSTGLAGGPETQYF
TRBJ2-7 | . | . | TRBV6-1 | TGTGCCAGCAGTGGGGTGGTCCAGGACGAGCAGTACTTC | CASSGVVQDEQYF
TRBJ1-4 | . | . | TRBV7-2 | TGTGCCAGCAGCTTAAGGAAAGCAGGGAATAATGAAAAACTGTTTTTT | CASSLRKAGNNEKLFF
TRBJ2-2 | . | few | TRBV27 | TGTGCCAGCAGTTTGGTGGGGACATCGAACACCGGGGAGCTGTTTTTT | CASSLVGTSNTGELFF
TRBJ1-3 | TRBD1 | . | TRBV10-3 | TGTGCCATACGGGACAGTTCTGGAAACACCATATATTTT | CAIRDSSGNTIYF
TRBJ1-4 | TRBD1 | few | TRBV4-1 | TGCGCCAGCAGTTTACAGGGGTTTAATGAAAAACTGTTTTTT | CASSLQGFNEKLFF
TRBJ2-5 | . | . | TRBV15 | TGTGCCACCAGCCCTCAAATTAATACGGCGGGAGAGACCCAGTACTTC | CATSPQINTAGETQYF
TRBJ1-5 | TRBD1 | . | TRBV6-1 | TGTGCCAGCAGTGAAGGGCAGGGGGCGTTTCAGCCCCAGCATTTT | CASSEGQGAFQPQHF
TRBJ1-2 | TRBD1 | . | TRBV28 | TGTGCCAGCAGTTTGGGAGGGACAGGGTACAACTATGGCTACACCTTC | CASSLGGTGYNYGYTF
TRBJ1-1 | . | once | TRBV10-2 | TGCGCCAGCCGCTGGGACTCATTGAACACTGAAGCTTTCTTT | CASRWDSLNTEAFF
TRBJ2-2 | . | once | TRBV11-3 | TGTGCCAGCAGCTACCGACAGTCGTTGACCGGGGAGCTGTTTTTT | CASSYRQSLTGELFF
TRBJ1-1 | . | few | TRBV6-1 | TGTGCCAGCGTTGAGGTGCTGAACACTGAAGCTTTCTTT | CASVEVLNTEAFF
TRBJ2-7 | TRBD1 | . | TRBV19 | TGTGCCAGTAGTATTGGGACAGGGTTGGGCGAGCAGTACTTC | CASSIGTGLGEQYF
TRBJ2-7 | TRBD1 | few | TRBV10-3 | TGTGCCATGGGACAGGGAGAGTCCTACGAGCAGTACTTC | CAMGQGESYEQYF
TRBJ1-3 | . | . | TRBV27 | TGTGCCAGTTGGACGGGAACCTCTGGAAACACCATATATTTT | CASWTGTSGNTIYF
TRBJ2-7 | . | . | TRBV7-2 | TGTGCCAGCAGCTCACGTCGGGGGTACGAGCAGTACTTC | CASSSRRGYEQYF
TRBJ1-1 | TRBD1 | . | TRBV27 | TGTGCCAGCAGTTGGGGACAGGGAGACACTGAAGCTTTCTTT | CASSWGQGDTEAFF
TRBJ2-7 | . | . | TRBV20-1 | TGCAGTGCTGATTCCTACGAGCAGTACTTC | CSADSYEQYF
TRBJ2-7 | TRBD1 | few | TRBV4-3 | TGCGCCAGCAGCCAAGCGTTACAGGGGTTCTACGAGCAGTACTTC | CASSQALQGFYEQYF
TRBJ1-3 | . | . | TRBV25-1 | TGTGCCAGCAGTGAATCGAGCTTGCGAGGAAACACCATATATTTT | CASSESSLRGNTIYF
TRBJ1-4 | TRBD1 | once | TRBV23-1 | TGCGCCAGCAGTCAATCGGACAGGGGGCCTAATGAAAAACTGTTTTTT | CASSQSDRGPNEKLFF
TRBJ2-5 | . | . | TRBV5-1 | TGCGCCAGCAGCTTGGGCGGCTACTCCCAAGAGACCCAGTACTTC | CASSLGGYSQETQYF
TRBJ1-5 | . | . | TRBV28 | TGTGCCAGCAGTTTTCCCACGGGGGTTCAGCCCCAGCATTTT | CASSFPTGVQPQHF
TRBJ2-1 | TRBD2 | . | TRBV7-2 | TGTGCCAGCAGTCGGAGGACTAGCGGGAACTACAATGAGCAGTTCTTC | CASSRRTSGNYNEQFF
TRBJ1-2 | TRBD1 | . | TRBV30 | TGTGCCTGGAGTGCACAGGGGACTCCCGGCTACACCTTC | CAWSAQGTPGYTF
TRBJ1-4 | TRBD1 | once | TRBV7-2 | TGTGCCAGCGGACCGACAGGGGCGGAAAAACTGTTTTTT | CASGPTGAEKLFF
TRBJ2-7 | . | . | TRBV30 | TGTGCCTGGAGTGGAGGTCAGGGGTACGACGAGCAGTACTTC | CAWSGGQGYDEQYF
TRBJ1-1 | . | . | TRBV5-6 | TGTGCCAGCAGCCGGGCCTTCGGGGGTGAAGCTTTCTTT | CASSRAFGGEAFF
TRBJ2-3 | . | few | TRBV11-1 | TGTGCCAGCAGCCCTGCTGAAGGGTTGAGGGCAGATACGCAGTATTTT | CASSPAEGLRADTQYF
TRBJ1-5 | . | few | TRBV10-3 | TGTGCCATCGGCTGGGCAGGGAATCAGCCCCAGCATTTT | CAIGWAGNQPQHF
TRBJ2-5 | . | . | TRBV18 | TGTGCCAGCTCACCATATTCAGACCAAGAGACCCAGTACTTC | CASSPYSDQETQYF